This is a list of T cell receptor beta chains from one sample in a study of identical twins. TCRdb reprocessed the 5' RACE reads via MiXCR and lists one record per CDR3 protein. The profile shows approximately 190,000 distinct CDR3 sequences, about a sixth of them singletons. This same sample was also part of a study on T cells expressing NK-cell markers.

Input material: CD8+ T cells sorted from blood. The receptors stem from a woman younger than 30 in good health. The CDR3 runs from the conserved cysteine through the conserved F or W. The D gene is left open where the match is weak. Rows may omit the clone size; those that give it use once, few, many or a size class.

clone_size	v_call	j_call	d_call	cdr3_nt	cdr3_aa
few	TRBV19	TRBJ1-5	TRBD1	TGTGCCAGTAGTATAGGACAGGGGGTGATCGGCAATCAGCCCCAGCATTTT	CASSIGQGVIGNQPQHF
-	TRBV10-2	TRBJ2-3	-	TGCGCCAGCAGTGAGGTAGACTTCCGCACAGATACGCAGTATTTT	CASSEVDFRTDTQYF
many	TRBV10-3	TRBJ2-5	-	TGTGCCATCCGGTCCCCCGAGGACAGACATAGAGGCCAGTACTTC	CAIRSPEDRHRGQYF
many	TRBV9	TRBJ1-1	-	TGTGCCAGCAGCGCAGGGGACCCCTACTCGGAAGCTTTCTTT	CASSAGDPYSEAFF
few	TRBV7-8	TRBJ2-3	-	TGTGCCAGCAGCTCGCCCCGCCGGGACCAATACACAGATACGCAGTATTTT	CASSSPRRDQYTDTQYF
few	TRBV6-1	TRBJ2-7	TRBD2	TGTGCCAGCACCCTACTAGCGGGTGGTCCCTACGAGCAGTACTTC	CASTLLAGGPYEQYF
few	TRBV27	TRBJ2-7	TRBD2	TGTGCCAGCAGTTCCCTTCTAGCGGTAAGCTCCTACGAGCAGTACTTC	CASSSLLAVSSYEQYF
-	TRBV10-3	TRBJ2-1	TRBD1	TGTGCCTATCCGGGACAGGTAAAAGGGAAAGTCCACAATGAGCAGTTCTTC	CAYPGQVKGKVHNEQFF
once	TRBV12-3/TRBV12-4	TRBJ1-4	-	TGTGCCAGCAGTCCCTACACGGAGGGAGATGAAAAACTGTTTTTT	CASSPYTEGDEKLFF
few	TRBV2	TRBJ2-5	-	TGTGCCAGCGCTACCCCCACAGAGACCCAGTACTTC	CASATPTETQYF
many	TRBV12-3/TRBV12-4	TRBJ1-1	-	TGTGCCAGCAGTTTAGGATCTGAAGCTTTCTTT	CASSLGSEAFF
few	TRBV5-6	TRBJ2-7	TRBD1	TGTGCCAGCGGCCCCGGGCAGGGGGCGATTGAGCAGTACTTC	CASGPGQGAIEQYF
-	TRBV11-3	TRBJ2-1	TRBD2	TGTGCCAGCAGCTTAGTCCTAGCGGGAGGGCCAAATGAGCAGTTCTTC	CASSLVLAGGPNEQFF
-	TRBV5-6	TRBJ2-7	-	TGTGCCAGCAGCTTGGTAACAGGGCTGTACGAGCAGTACTTC	CASSLVTGLYEQYF
few	TRBV5-1	TRBJ1-6	-	TGCGCCAGCAGCTTGGGGGACCCGATGGCACCCCTCCACTTT	CASSLGDPMAPLHF
few	TRBV15	TRBJ2-6	-	TGTGCCACCAGCAGAGATCGTTCAAGGGCCAACGTCCTGACTTTC	CATSRDRSRANVLTF
-	TRBV27	TRBJ2-7	-	TGTGCCAGCAGTTTATCACGGGAGATTGTCTACGAGCAGTACTTC	CASSLSREIVYEQYF
few	TRBV29-1	TRBJ2-7	TRBD1	TGCAGCGTAACAGGGGCTAACGTAGGCGAGCAGTACTTC	CSVTGANVGEQYF
many	TRBV25-1	TRBJ1-3	-	TGTGCCAGCAGCCTAAGAGGAAACACCATATATTTT	CASSLRGNTIYF
many	TRBV20-1	TRBJ1-2	-	TGCAGTGCTAGAAACAGGGCCAGAGTGGATGGCTACACCTTC	CSARNRARVDGYTF
few	TRBV12-3/TRBV12-4	TRBJ2-7	-	TGTGCCAGCAGTCCATGGGGCACACCGTTAGACGAGCAGTACTTC	CASSPWGTPLDEQYF
-	TRBV6-4	TRBJ2-1	-	TGTGCCAGCAGTGACTCAGCGGGCTCCTACAATGAGCAGTTCTTC	CASSDSAGSYNEQFF
-	TRBV12-5	TRBJ2-1	TRBD2	TGTGCTAGTGGTTTGGTAAACGGGGGACTAGCGGAAAATGAGCAGTTCTTC	CASGLVNGGLAENEQFF
few	TRBV6-6	TRBJ2-5	-	TGTGCCACCTACCAAGAGACCCAGTACTTC	CATYQETQYF
few	TRBV5-1	TRBJ2-7	-	TGCGCCAGCAGCTTGTACGCAGGGAGCTACGAGCAGTACTTC	CASSLYAGSYEQYF
-	TRBV7-8	TRBJ2-1	TRBD2	TGTGCCAGCAGCTTAGGAGGGACTAGCGGGAGTACCGAGCAGTTCTTC	CASSLGGTSGSTEQFF
-	TRBV15	TRBJ2-7	TRBD1	TGTGCCACCAGCACGGGACAGGGGGGGTACGAGCAGTACTTC	CATSTGQGGYEQYF
once	TRBV7-2	TRBJ2-6	-	TGTGCCAGCGGAGGCGGAAGGGGCGTCCTGACTTTC	CASGGGRGVLTF
-	TRBV7-6	TRBJ2-1	-	TGTGCCAGCAGCTTTGATACAGAGTCCTACAATGAGCAGTTCTTC	CASSFDTESYNEQFF
few	TRBV12-3/TRBV12-4	TRBJ2-1	-	TGTGCCAGCACCCTCGGGAACACGTACTCCTACAATGAGCAGTTCTTC	CASTLGNTYSYNEQFF
-	TRBV27	TRBJ1-6	-	TGTGCCAGCCGGGGGCAGGGACCTTCACCCCTCCACTTT	CASRGQGPSPLHF
-	TRBV7-2	TRBJ2-1	-	TGTGCCAGCAGATCCGGGGCTTGGGAGCAGTTCTTC	CASRSGAWEQFF
many	TRBV7-9	TRBJ2-3	-	TGTGCCAGCAGCCCTGGCAGACTAGGCACAGATACGCAGTATTTT	CASSPGRLGTDTQYF
-	TRBV4-3	TRBJ2-5	-	TGCGCCAGCAGCCAAAGAAGCGTAGAGCCCCAAGAGACCCAGTACTTC	CASSQRSVEPQETQYF
-	TRBV20-1	TRBJ2-1	-	TGCAGTGCTAGCATGGCGGGATCCTACAATGAGCAGTTCTTC	CSASMAGSYNEQFF
-	TRBV7-2	TRBJ2-7	TRBD1	TGTGCCAGCAGCATCTTACAGGGGGCGCGGGACGAGCAGTACTTC	CASSILQGARDEQYF
-	TRBV12-3/TRBV12-4	TRBJ2-5	-	TGTGCCAGCCGAGGGACGTTCGGAGAGACCCAGTACTTC	CASRGTFGETQYF
many	TRBV12-3/TRBV12-4	TRBJ2-5	-	TGTGCCAGCAGTTTAGAGGCAGAAGAGACCCAGTACTTC	CASSLEAEETQYF
few	TRBV27	TRBJ2-7	TRBD2	TGTGCCAGCAGTTTATCGCCTAGCGGGGTATACGAGCAGTACTTC	CASSLSPSGVYEQYF
-	TRBV6-2/TRBV6-3	TRBJ2-1	-	TGTGCCAGCAGTTACATCGGAGCTGAGCAGTTCTTC	CASSYIGAEQFF
few	TRBV5-4	TRBJ2-5	TRBD1	TGTGCCAGCAGCCCTGGACAGGGGGCTTTGGAGGAGACCCAGTACTTC	CASSPGQGALEETQYF
few	TRBV27	TRBJ2-7	TRBD2	TGTGCCAGCAGTTTCATTAGCGGGGGGCTCGCCTACGAGCAGTACTTC	CASSFISGGLAYEQYF
few	TRBV4-3	TRBJ1-5	TRBD1	TGCGCCAGCAGCCAAGATTTCATGAGGCGGGACAGAGATCAGCCCCAGCATTTT	CASSQDFMRRDRDQPQHF
-	TRBV5-1	TRBJ2-5	-	TGCGCCAGCACCGTGGGAGTCCTAAGGGCAGAGACCCAGTACTTC	CASTVGVLRAETQYF
many	TRBV18	TRBJ2-5	-	TGTGCCAGCTCATCTTGGACGGACCAAGAGACCCAGTACTTC	CASSSWTDQETQYF
-	TRBV6-2/TRBV6-3	TRBJ1-5	-	TGTGCCAGCAGTTACGAGGGGGGGCCCGGTCAGCCCCAGCATTTT	CASSYEGGPGQPQHF
few	TRBV4-2	TRBJ2-1	-	TGTGCCAGCAGCCAAGCAATTGGCGGGGAGGAGCAGTTCTTC	CASSQAIGGEEQFF
-	TRBV27	TRBJ2-3	-	TGTGGGGCCGGGAGTCTCCGCACAGATACGCAGTATTTT	CGAGSLRTDTQYF
-	TRBV3-1	TRBJ1-2	-	TGTGCCAGCAGCCGGAAGGCGGGGGGTTACCTCTATGGCTACACCTTC	CASSRKAGGYLYGYTF
few	TRBV3-1	TRBJ1-2	TRBD1	TGTGCCAGCACCAGAGGACAGGGTCCTAACTATGGCTACACCTTC	CASTRGQGPNYGYTF
-	TRBV9	TRBJ2-1	TRBD1	TGTGCCAGCAGCCTCACCAGGGGGCGAGAGCAGTTCTTC	CASSLTRGREQFF
few	TRBV20-1	TRBJ2-7	-	TGCAGTGCGAGACTACCGGGGAGGGAGCAGTACTTC	CSARLPGREQYF
-	TRBV20-1	TRBJ2-3	TRBD2	TGCAGTGCTACCTGGACTAGCGGGAGCGCAGATACGCAGTATTTT	CSATWTSGSADTQYF
-	TRBV20-1	TRBJ2-5	TRBD2	TGCAGTGCTAGAGCATTAATCGCGATAGCGGGAGGGCCTTTAGAGACCCAGTACTTC	CSARALIAIAGGPLETQYF
-	TRBV11-2	TRBJ2-1	TRBD1	TGTGCCAGCAGCTTAGGCCCGGGACAGGTGATTTACAATGAGCAGTTCTTC	CASSLGPGQVIYNEQFF